The 5 T cell receptor beta chains given below trace back to one sample, sequenced in a study of cytomegalovirus exposure and HLA in healthy donors (dated by TCRdb to about 2017). The library was obtained by the immunoSEQ multiplex PCR assay. For the multiplex PCR, a mixture combining 60 forward primers for TCR Vbeta segments and 13 reverse primers for TCR Jbeta segments was used. Imported from immuneACCESS, the table was reduced by TCRdb to in-frame sequences with V and J called. These copies leave out some clones; in studies compared against another copy, an unresolved V gene accounts for under half, and the cause of the remainder is not known. The sample records about 130,000 clones, 80% to 90% of which are singletons. The top ten clonotypes cover 3.6% of the sample. The sequencing input was PBMCs. The receptors originated from a woman aged 40 to 50 in good health and CMV-seropositive.

Only one count was recorded for this clone. The rearrangement links TRBV5-4 to TRBJ2-1; D may be TRBD1 (5 bases). The CDR3 sequence is 15 residues long. Trimming took off 1 base at V and 4 bases at J, with 12 bases between the two ends. Germline loops: CDR1 SGHNT, CDR2 YYREEE (reference sequence). The CDR3 DNA follows: TGTGCCAGCAGCTTGAGTTTTCCAGGGTACAATGAGCAGTTCTTC. Residues: CASSLSFPGYNEQFF. Full variable domain (remainder filled in from reference TRBV5-4 and TRBJ2-1): ETGVTQSPTHLIKTRGQQVTLRCSSQSGHNTVSWYQQALGQGPQFIFQYYREEENGRGNFPPRFSGLQFPNYSSELNVNALELDDSALYLCASSLSFPGYNEQFFGPGTRLTVL.

The chain links TRBV7-9 to TRBJ2-7; 10 bases align to TRBD1. This CDR3 has 14 residues. V shed 4 bases, J shed 5 bases, and the junction held 5 bases outside the gene matches. Germline CDR1 SEHNR, CDR2 FQNEAQ (reference sequence). CDR3 residues: CASSWTGGDNEQYF. The CDR3 bases are TGTGCCAGCAGCTGGACAGGGGGGGACAACGAGCAGTACTTC.

The V call is TRBV5-4, the J call TRBJ2-3, with TRBD2 identical over 12 bases. In germline, CDR1 is SGHNT, CDR2 YYREEE (reference sequence). This CDR3 has 17 amino acids. The junction had 6 bases not matched to a gene; V was cut back by 4 bases and J by 0 bases. The CDR3 coding sequence is TGTGCCAGCAGCACGGGGACTAGCGGGTCTAGCACAGATACGCAGTATTTT. Protein sequence: CASSTGTSGSSTDTQYF.

V usage is TRBV7-2 and J usage is TRBJ2-1; 7 bases are shared with TRBD2. The CDR3 is made up of 15 amino acids. CDR1 and CDR2 from the germline V gene are SGHTA and FQGNSA. Germline trimming cut 1 base from V and 8 bases from J; bases unmatched to any gene: 8. The CDR3 DNA reads TGTGCCAGCAGCTTAGTTGCGGGAGTGTCCCATGAGCAGTTCTTC. Translation: CASSLVAGVSHEQFF.

The chain has TRBV6-5 and TRBJ1-2; D might be TRBD1 (6 bases). V lost 6 bases to trimming and J lost 5 bases, with 10 bases between them. Germline loops: CDR1 MNHEY, CDR2 SVGAGI. CDR3 length: 12 residues. CDR3 sequence (DNA): TGTGCCAGCAGAGGACAGCTGTATGGCTACACCTTC. This encodes CASRGQLYGYTF.